These T cell receptor beta chains were read from a single sample in a study of T cell responses to AZD1222 COVID-19 vaccine. This table comes from immunoSEQ multiplex PCR, and its TCRdb copy is limited to in-frame clones, with some not included. Of 150,000 to 200,000 clones detected, 80% to 90% appear once; the ten largest clones hold roughly 6.5%. This sample comprised peripheral blood, obtained on day 0 of AZD1222 vaccination. The receptors shown here come from an adult in good health. Both conserved end residues are part of each CDR3. A D gene is named only where the DNA matches it firmly. Not all rows give a size; the values are once, few, many and, for expanded clones, a class.

V gene: TRBV28; D gene: TRBD1; clone size: -; J gene: TRBJ1-5; CDR3 DNA: TGTGCCAGCAGTTTGACAGGGTTGGCGGTCAATCAGCCCCAGCATTTT; CDR3 protein: CASSLTGLAVNQPQHF
V gene: TRBV5-1; D gene: -; clone size: -; J gene: TRBJ1-4; CDR3 DNA: TGCGCCAGCAGACCCCCAGGGATGGATGAAAAACTGTTTTTT; CDR3 protein: CASRPPGMDEKLFF
V gene: TRBV28; D gene: -; clone size: -; J gene: TRBJ1-1; CDR3 DNA: TGTGCCAGCATAAACACTGAAGCTTTCTTT; CDR3 protein: CASINTEAFF
V gene: TRBV10-3; D gene: -; clone size: once; J gene: TRBJ2-5; CDR3 DNA: TGTGCCATCAGTGATGGTTCGGCAGCCAAAGAGACCCAGTACTTC; CDR3 protein: CAISDGSAAKETQYF
V gene: TRBV28; D gene: TRBD1; clone size: -; J gene: TRBJ1-3; CDR3 DNA: TGTGCCAGCAGTTTATCCGGGACAGGGTCTGGAAACACCATATATTTT; CDR3 protein: CASSLSGTGSGNTIYF
V gene: TRBV5-1; D gene: -; clone size: -; J gene: TRBJ1-2; CDR3 DNA: TGCGCCAGCAGCCGGGACACTTATGGCTACACCTTC; CDR3 protein: CASSRDTYGYTF
V gene: TRBV3-1/TRBV3-2; D gene: TRBD2; clone size: few; J gene: TRBJ2-5; CDR3 DNA: TGTGCCAGCAGCCTCCGGGGGGCCCTAGCGGGCCAAGAGACCCAGTACTTC; CDR3 protein: CASSLRGALAGQETQYF
V gene: TRBV28; D gene: -; clone size: -; J gene: TRBJ1-2; CDR3 DNA: TGTGCCAGCAGTACGAGTTTAGATTACTATGGCTACACCTTC; CDR3 protein: CASSTSLDYYGYTF
V gene: TRBV6-5; D gene: TRBD2; clone size: -; J gene: TRBJ2-7; CDR3 DNA: TGTGCCAGCAGTTACTCCCTAGCGGGGGACTCCTACGAGCAGTACTTC; CDR3 protein: CASSYSLAGDSYEQYF
V gene: TRBV15; D gene: -; clone size: few; J gene: TRBJ2-5; CDR3 DNA: TGTGCCACCAGCAGAGATCCCCGGGGCGGGGAGACCCAGTACTTC; CDR3 protein: CATSRDPRGGETQYF
V gene: TRBV6-5; D gene: -; clone size: -; J gene: TRBJ1-6; CDR3 DNA: TGTGCCAGCAGTTCCGGACAATCCTATAATTCACCCCTCCACTTT; CDR3 protein: CASSSGQSYNSPLHF
V gene: TRBV10-1; D gene: -; clone size: -; J gene: TRBJ2-7; CDR3 DNA: TGCGCCAGCAAGCGGACACGGGGTTCCTACGAGCAGTACTTC; CDR3 protein: CASKRTRGSYEQYF
V gene: TRBV7-8; D gene: TRBD1; clone size: -; J gene: TRBJ1-5; CDR3 DNA: TGTGCCAGCAGCTTAGGTGGACAGGGTAACCAGCCCCAGCATTTT; CDR3 protein: CASSLGGQGNQPQHF
V gene: TRBV4-3; D gene: -; clone size: -; J gene: TRBJ1-2; CDR3 DNA: TGCGCCAGCAGCCGTGAGTTAACGACTAACTATGGCTACACCTTC; CDR3 protein: CASSRELTTNYGYTF
V gene: TRBV9; D gene: -; clone size: -; J gene: TRBJ2-6; CDR3 DNA: TGTGCCAGCAGCGTCAGGGGACCTGGGGCCAACGTCCTGACTTTC; CDR3 protein: CASSVRGPGANVLTF
V gene: TRBV6-5; D gene: -; clone size: -; J gene: TRBJ1-1; CDR3 DNA: TGTGCCAGCACGCCCTTTGGTGGGAACACTGAAGCTTTCTTT; CDR3 protein: CASTPFGGNTEAFF
V gene: TRBV19; D gene: -; clone size: -; J gene: TRBJ1-5; CDR3 DNA: TGTGCCAGTAGTATCTCAGGGTTCAATCAGCCCCAGCATTTT; CDR3 protein: CASSISGFNQPQHF
V gene: TRBV28; D gene: -; clone size: -; J gene: TRBJ2-3; CDR3 DNA: TGTGCCAGCAGTTTAATGGGGCCGCAGTATTTT; CDR3 protein: CASSLMGPQYF
V gene: TRBV29-1; D gene: -; clone size: -; J gene: TRBJ1-2; CDR3 DNA: TGCAGCGTTGTTAGAGGACCGATCTATGGCTACACCTTC; CDR3 protein: CSVVRGPIYGYTF
V gene: TRBV4-2; D gene: TRBD1; clone size: -; J gene: TRBJ1-2; CDR3 DNA: TGTGCCAGCAGCCAAGGAGGGACAGCTGAGTGGGGCTACACCTTC; CDR3 protein: CASSQGGTAEWGYTF
V gene: TRBV30; D gene: -; clone size: -; J gene: TRBJ2-2; CDR3 DNA: TGTGCCTGGAGTGACACCGGGGAGCTGTTTTTT; CDR3 protein: CAWSDTGELFF
V gene: TRBV15; D gene: TRBD1; clone size: -; J gene: TRBJ1-1; CDR3 DNA: TGTGCCACCAGGCGACAGGGGGCCACTGAAGCTTTCTTT; CDR3 protein: CATRRQGATEAFF
V gene: TRBV5-1; D gene: -; clone size: -; J gene: TRBJ1-5; CDR3 DNA: TGCGCCAGCAGCGCTGAGGGGTTAGGTCAGCCCCAGCATTTT; CDR3 protein: CASSAEGLGQPQHF
V gene: TRBV11-2; D gene: -; clone size: -; J gene: TRBJ1-3; CDR3 DNA: TGTGCCAGCAGCTCCTGGGCCTCTGGAAACACCATATATTTT; CDR3 protein: CASSSWASGNTIYF
V gene: TRBV27; D gene: TRBD1; clone size: -; J gene: TRBJ1-4; CDR3 DNA: TGTGCCAGCAGTTTAAAGCCCCCGGGACAGGGAGTCAGAGAAAAACTGTTTTTT; CDR3 protein: CASSLKPPGQGVREKLFF
V gene: TRBV6-1; D gene: -; clone size: -; J gene: TRBJ1-3; CDR3 DNA: TGTGCCAGCAGTGAAGGACGTTCCTCTGGAAACACCATATATTTT; CDR3 protein: CASSEGRSSGNTIYF
V gene: TRBV7-8; D gene: TRBD1; clone size: few; J gene: TRBJ2-1; CDR3 DNA: TGTGCCAGCAGCTTAACTGCGGGACAGGGCTACAATGAGCAGTTCTTC; CDR3 protein: CASSLTAGQGYNEQFF
V gene: TRBV30; D gene: -; clone size: -; J gene: TRBJ2-7; CDR3 DNA: TGTGCCTGGAGTGTGGGCCAGAGCTACGAGCAGTACTTC; CDR3 protein: CAWSVGQSYEQYF
V gene: TRBV5-5; D gene: TRBD2; clone size: -; J gene: TRBJ2-5; CDR3 DNA: TGTGCCAGCAGCTTCCGGATTAGCGGGAGTTTAGGGAAGATGGAAGAGACCCAGTACTTC; CDR3 protein: CASSFRISGSLGKMEETQYF
V gene: TRBV7-2; D gene: -; clone size: -; J gene: TRBJ2-2; CDR3 DNA: TGTGCCAGCAGCTTAGCGTCACTGAACACCGGGGAGCTGTTTTTT; CDR3 protein: CASSLASLNTGELFF
V gene: TRBV7-6; D gene: TRBD1; clone size: -; J gene: TRBJ1-2; CDR3 DNA: TGTGCCAGCAGCCCCGCCCGGACAGGAAATGGCTACACCTTC; CDR3 protein: CASSPARTGNGYTF
V gene: TRBV3-1/TRBV3-2; D gene: -; clone size: many; J gene: TRBJ1-1; CDR3 DNA: TGTGCCAGCGGGGACCGAGGGACTGAAGCTTTCTTT; CDR3 protein: CASGDRGTEAFF
V gene: TRBV7-2; D gene: TRBD2; clone size: -; J gene: TRBJ2-3; CDR3 DNA: TGTGCCAGCAGCTTAGCGGGCGGGGGGACCACAGATACGCAGTATTTT; CDR3 protein: CASSLAGGGTTDTQYF
V gene: TRBV12-3/TRBV12-4; D gene: -; clone size: once; J gene: TRBJ1-1; CDR3 DNA: TGTGCCAGCAGTTTAATTGAGTCCTCGGCTTTCTTT; CDR3 protein: CASSLIESSAFF
V gene: TRBV3-1/TRBV3-2; D gene: -; clone size: -; J gene: TRBJ2-4; CDR3 DNA: TGTGCCAGCAGCCAGGCCAAAAACATTCAGTACTTC; CDR3 protein: CASSQAKNIQYF
V gene: TRBV5-5; D gene: TRBD1; clone size: -; J gene: TRBJ1-4; CDR3 DNA: TGTGCCAGCAGCCTGTCGGGACAGTCGGGTGCAACTAATGAAAAACTGTTTTTT; CDR3 protein: CASSLSGQSGATNEKLFF
V gene: TRBV10-1; D gene: -; clone size: -; J gene: TRBJ1-1; CDR3 DNA: TGCGCCAGCAGTGAGTCGACTAGGCGGACTGAAGCTTTCTTT; CDR3 protein: CASSESTRRTEAFF
V gene: TRBV19; D gene: -; clone size: once; J gene: TRBJ1-6; CDR3 DNA: TGTGCCAGTAGTATAGGGGCCCAGGGTGCCGTCTATAATTCACCCCTCCACTTT; CDR3 protein: CASSIGAQGAVYNSPLHF
V gene: TRBV6-6; D gene: -; clone size: -; J gene: TRBJ1-3; CDR3 DNA: TGTGCCAGCAGTTACTCCAAAGTCTCTGGAAACACCATATATTTT; CDR3 protein: CASSYSKVSGNTIYF
V gene: TRBV5-1; D gene: -; clone size: -; J gene: TRBJ2-7; CDR3 DNA: TGCGCCAGCAGCGTAACGGGGTACGAGCAGTACTTC; CDR3 protein: CASSVTGYEQYF
V gene: TRBV5-4; D gene: TRBD2; clone size: -; J gene: TRBJ2-1; CDR3 DNA: TGTGCCAGCAGCGCGACTAGCGGGAGACACAATGAGCAGTTCTTC; CDR3 protein: CASSATSGRHNEQFF
V gene: TRBV5-1; D gene: TRBD1; clone size: -; J gene: TRBJ1-2; CDR3 DNA: TGCGCCAGCAGCACTGGACAGGACTATGGCTACACCTTC; CDR3 protein: CASSTGQDYGYTF
V gene: TRBV7-2; D gene: -; clone size: -; J gene: TRBJ1-6; CDR3 DNA: TGTGCCAGCAGCCAAAACTTCAACTCCTATAATTCACCCCTCCACTTT; CDR3 protein: CASSQNFNSYNSPLHF
V gene: TRBV11-2; D gene: TRBD1; clone size: -; J gene: TRBJ1-2; CDR3 DNA: TGTGCCAGCAGCTCCGGGACAGGGGATTATGGCTACACCTTC; CDR3 protein: CASSSGTGDYGYTF
V gene: TRBV27; D gene: TRBD1; clone size: -; J gene: TRBJ1-2; CDR3 DNA: TGTGCCAGCAGCAGCATCGACAGGGTCTATGGCTACACCTTC; CDR3 protein: CASSSIDRVYGYTF
V gene: TRBV15; D gene: TRBD1; clone size: -; J gene: TRBJ1-1; CDR3 DNA: TGTGCCACCAGCAGATCTAAGGGGGCCCTGAACACTGAAGCTTTCTTT; CDR3 protein: CATSRSKGALNTEAFF
V gene: TRBV10-3; D gene: -; clone size: -; J gene: TRBJ2-2; CDR3 DNA: TGTGCCATCAGTGAGGAGGTGACCACCGGGGAGCTGTTTTTT; CDR3 protein: CAISEEVTTGELFF
V gene: TRBV9; D gene: TRBD2; clone size: -; J gene: TRBJ2-1; CDR3 DNA: TGTGCCAGCAGCGTAGGGGGACTAGCGGGAGATGAGCAGTTCTTC; CDR3 protein: CASSVGGLAGDEQFF
V gene: TRBV3-1/TRBV3-2; D gene: TRBD2; clone size: once; J gene: TRBJ2-1; CDR3 DNA: TGTGCCAGCAGCCAAGTAGTCCGGGGGGGCCGGGTGTTCTTC; CDR3 protein: CASSQVVRGGRVFF
V gene: TRBV11-2; D gene: -; clone size: -; J gene: TRBJ2-7; CDR3 DNA: TGTGCCAGCAGCTTAGCCGTTGGGGTAGCGGTCTACGAGCAGTACTTC; CDR3 protein: CASSLAVGVAVYEQYF
V gene: TRBV27; D gene: -; clone size: -; J gene: TRBJ1-5; CDR3 DNA: TGTGCCAGCAGTTTGAGACAGTATAGCAATCAGCCCCAGCATTTT; CDR3 protein: CASSLRQYSNQPQHF
V gene: TRBV6-5; D gene: TRBD1; clone size: large; J gene: TRBJ1-2; CDR3 DNA: TGTGCCAGCAGTTACTCGACAGGGGTGGGAACCTATGGCTACACCTTC; CDR3 protein: CASSYSTGVGTYGYTF